What follows describes a single T cell receptor (beta chain). What it recognizes is unknown. Germline V CDR1 and CDR2: SGHTA, FQGNSA. The CDR3 totals 16 residues. V was shortened by 1 base and J by 6 bases, with 15 bases between the two germline ends. This entry belongs to a study of cytomegalovirus exposure and HLA in healthy donors. Study context: Earlier results showed 90 million to 130 million unique TCR beta sequences derived from approximately 180 million T cells. In an early release, HLA-typed donors contributed tens of millions of unique TCR sequences. Study-wide results and caveats: When analyzed later, a missense DCLRE1C variant was found to be linked to TCR beta V- and J-gene trimming.

PCR primers comprised 60 Vbeta and 13 Jbeta primers. Profiled with immunoSEQ multiplex PCR; TCRdb holds only in-frame clones, not every one. The data contain roughly 200,000 clones, over 70% of them singletons. The material sequenced was PBMCs. The J gene is TRBJ2-2, the V gene TRBV7-2, with D perhaps matching TRBD2 (5 bases). The receptor's source is a male donor in good health and CMV-seronegative. CDR3 protein: CASSLVPPGIAGELFF. The CDR3 DNA follows: TGTGCCAGCAGCTTAGTCCCCCCGGGAATCGCCGGGGAGCTGTTTTTT.